This T cell receptor (beta chain) was documented in a study of T cell responses to AZD1222 COVID-19 vaccine. Study findings and constraints: Close to half of all spike-specific TCRs reportedly target regions of the variants that are unmutated. After the peak T cell response, and only then, were repertoires sampled. Most donors were white British, females outnumbered males, and clonal diversity was possibly underestimated.

Some clones are missing from TCRdb's copy, which holds only in-frame ones; the method was immunoSEQ multiplex PCR. The table includes around 100,000 clones, 70% to 90% detected once. On this clone itself: Its target is unknown.

This CDR3 is 16 amino acids long. Germline V lookup: CDR1 SGDLS, CDR2 YYNGEE. V trimming: 2 bases; J trimming: 3 bases; junction bases outside the gene matches: 1. Pooled samples include second doses given at about 4 or 12 weeks. Here the sequenced sample was peripheral blood, taken 28 days after the second AZD1222 dose. The rearrangement joins TRBV9 to TRBJ2-1; TRBD2 agrees at 14 bases. The TCR was taken from an adult who received the AZD1222 COVID-19 vaccine. CDR3 coding DNA: TGTGCCAGCAGCGTGACTAGCGGGAGGGACTACAATGAGCAGTTCTTC. As protein: CASSVTSGRDYNEQFF.